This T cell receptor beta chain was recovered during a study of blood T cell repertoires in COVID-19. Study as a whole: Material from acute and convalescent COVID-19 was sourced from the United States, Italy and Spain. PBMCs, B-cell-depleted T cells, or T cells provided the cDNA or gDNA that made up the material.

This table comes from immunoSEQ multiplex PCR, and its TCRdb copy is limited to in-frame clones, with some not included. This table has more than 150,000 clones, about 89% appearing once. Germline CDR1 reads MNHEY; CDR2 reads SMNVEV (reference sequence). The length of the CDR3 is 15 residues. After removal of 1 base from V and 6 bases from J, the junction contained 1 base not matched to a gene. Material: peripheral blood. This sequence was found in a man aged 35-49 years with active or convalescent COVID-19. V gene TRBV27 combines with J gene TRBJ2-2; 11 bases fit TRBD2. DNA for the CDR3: TGTGCCAGCAGTTTATTAGCGGGGGGGCCCGGGGAGCTGTTTTTT. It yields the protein CASSLLAGGPGELFF.